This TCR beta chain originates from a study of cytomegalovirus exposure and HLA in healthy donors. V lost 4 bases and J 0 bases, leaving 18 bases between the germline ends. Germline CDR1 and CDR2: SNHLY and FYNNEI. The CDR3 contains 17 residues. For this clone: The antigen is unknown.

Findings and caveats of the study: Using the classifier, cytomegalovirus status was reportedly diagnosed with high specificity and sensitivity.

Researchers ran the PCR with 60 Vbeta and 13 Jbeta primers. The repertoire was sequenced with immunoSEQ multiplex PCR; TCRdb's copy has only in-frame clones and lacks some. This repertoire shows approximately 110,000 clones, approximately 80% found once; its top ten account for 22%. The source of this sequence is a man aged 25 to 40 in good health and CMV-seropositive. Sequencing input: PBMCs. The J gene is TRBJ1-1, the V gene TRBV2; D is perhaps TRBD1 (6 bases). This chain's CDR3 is CASSGEQGQTMNTEAFF. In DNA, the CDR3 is TGTGCCAGCAGTGGCGAACAGGGACAAACGATGAACACTGAAGCTTTCTTT.